A single sample gave rise to the 10 T cell receptor beta chains below, sequenced in a study of blood T cell repertoires in COVID-19. TCRdb's table, derived via immunoSEQ multiplex PCR, lists solely in-frame clones and lacks some. The sample has under 85,000 clones, 81% seen once. Material for sequencing was peripheral blood. These receptors came from an older man with acute or convalescent COVID-19.

This clone showed up just once. The rearrangement links TRBV7-2 to TRBJ1-4; D is possibly TRBD1 (5 bases). Deletions cut 1 base from V and 5 bases from J, with 14 bases between. The CDR3 is 16 residues long. Germline V gene lookup returns CDR1 SGHTA and CDR2 FQGNSA. The CDR3 loop reads CASSLDPGLTNEKLFF. Written as DNA, the CDR3 is TGTGCCAGCAGCTTAGACCCGGGACTTACGAATGAAAAACTGTTTTTT.

This clone was counted a single time. V is TRBV7-9 and J is TRBJ2-5; D gene unclear. This CDR3 comprises 11 residues. Germline V lookup: CDR1 SEHNR, CDR2 FQNEAQ (reference sequence). V was cut by 5 bases and J by 7 bases, with 8 bases left in between. For the CDR3, the DNA is TGTGCCAGCAGCCCCCTGTTGACCCAGTACTTC. Translated, it gives CASSPLLTQYF.

The rearrangement links TRBV6-1 to TRBJ1-5, with D uncertain. The CDR3 covers 14 residues. The germline CDR1 and CDR2 sequences are MNHNS and SASEGT. V lost 2 bases and J 1 base, leaving 6 bases between the germline ends. The CDR3 reads CASSEQRSNQPQHF. For the CDR3, the DNA is TGTGCCAGCAGTGAACAGCGAAGCAATCAGCCCCAGCATTTT.

The chain carries TRBV4-2 and TRBJ2-7, with 8 bases matching TRBD2. This CDR3 contains 14 residues. V was clipped by 4 bases and J by 2 bases; unmatched bases: 4. From germline, CDR1 is LGHNA and CDR2 YNFKEQ. This CDR3 reads CASSPGREPYEQYF. CDR3 bases: TGTGCCAGCAGCCCCGGGAGGGAACCCTACGAGCAGTACTTC.

The rearrangement links TRBV19 to TRBJ1-5; 7 bases map to TRBD1. The CDR3 extends over 14 amino acids. The germline V gene has CDR1 LNHDA and CDR2 SQIVND (reference sequence). V shed 10 bases, J shed 4 bases, and the junction held 10 bases outside the gene matches. The CDR3 DNA reads TGTGCCACCAAAAACGGACAGGCGAATCAGCCCCAGCATTTT. Its protein product is CATKNGQANQPQHF. The whole variable domain, filled in from reference TRBV19 and TRBJ1-5, reads DGGITQSPKYLFRKEGQNVTLSCEQNLNHDAMYWYRQDPGQGLRLIYYSQIVNDFQKGDIAEGYSVSREKKESFPLTVTSAQKNPTAFYLCATKNGQANQPQHFGDGTRLSIL.

The rearrangement links TRBV5-6 to TRBJ2-5; possibly TRBD2 for D (6 bases). Trimming shortened V by 7 bases and J by 4 bases, and 26 bases separated the two germline ends. Germline V lookup: CDR1 SGHDT, CDR2 YYEEEE. This CDR3 is built from 17 residues. The CDR3 sequence: CASGVGAAGRQGETQYF. In DNA form, the CDR3 reads TGTGCCAGCGGGGTAGGGGCCGCGGGGAGACAAGGAGAGACCCAGTACTTC.

This chain links TRBV5-1 with TRBJ2-2; 10 bases agree with TRBD1. The CDR3 extends over 16 amino acids. Germline CDR1 reads SGHRS; CDR2 reads YFSETQ. Trimming removed 3 bases from V and 6 bases from J; junction bases left unmatched: 8. CDR3: CASSSVGQGRPGELFF. DNA of the CDR3: TGCGCCAGCAGCTCTGTGGGACAGGGGAGGCCCGGGGAGCTGTTTTTT.

V and J are TRBV5-4 and TRBJ1-6; a weak D match, TRBD1 (6 bases). The CDR3 loop spans 15 amino acids. Germline V gene data show CDR1 as SGHNT and CDR2 as YYREEE (reference sequence). V was shortened by 0 bases and J by 6 bases, with 10 bases between the two germline ends. The DNA for the CDR3 is TGTGCCAGCAGCTTGGGGGGACACTCTAATTCACCCCTCCACTTT. The encoded protein is CASSLGGHSNSPLHF.

This chain connects TRBV11-2 to TRBJ2-7, with 8 bases identical to TRBD1. Germline V gene sequence: CDR1 SGHAT, CDR2 FQNNGV. The CDR3 sequence is 14 residues long. V was clipped by 2 bases and J by 3 bases; unmatched bases: 3. For the CDR3, the DNA is TGTGCCAGCAGCTTATTGGGACAGGTCTACGAGCAGTACTTC. This sequence encodes CASSLLGQVYEQYF. Complete variable domain (other parts from reference TRBV11-2 and TRBJ2-7): EAGVAQSPRYKIIEKRQSVAFWCNPISGHATLYWYQQILGQGPKLLIQFQNNGVVDDSQLPKDRFSAERLKGVDSTLKIQPAKLEDSAVYLCASSLLGQVYEQYFGPGTRLTVT.

V gene TRBV7-2 combines with J gene TRBJ2-1; 8 nucleotides line up with TRBD2. Germline V gives CDR1 SGHTA, CDR2 FQGNSA. CDR3 length equals 19 residues. V gave up 5 bases and J gave up 9 bases; unmatched junction bases: 24. CDR3 in DNA: TGTGCCAGCAGCCCGTGGGGGGGGAGCGGGGGTCCCGCAGGGAGTGAGCAGTTCTTC. Amino acids: CASSPWGGSGGPAGSEQFF.